A selection of T cell receptor beta chains follows, all from one sample in a study of technical replicates of blood from a handful of donors. Sequencing used immunoSEQ multiplex PCR; TCRdb keeps in-frame clones, though not all of them. The table shows fewer than 85,000 clones, with 92% occurring only once. The sample taken for sequencing was T cells isolated from PBMCs. These receptors were collected from a human donor in good health. Each CDR3 is given with its conserved first and last residue. The D gene is left open where the match is weak. Size tells how often a clone was seen (once, few, many) or the class of an expanded clone, and some rows leave it out.

17,.,TRBV25-1,TRBJ2-1,TRBD2,TGTGCCAGCAGTGACACACGGGCTAGCGGGGCCTACAATGAGCAGTTCTTC,CASSDTRASGAYNEQFF
12,few,TRBV7-9,TRBJ1-1,.,TGTGCCAGCCACACAGGGTACACTGAAGCTTTCTTT,CASHTGYTEAFF
15,.,TRBV27,TRBJ2-4,.,TGTGCCAGCAGTTTCCGCCGGGACACCGTCTATCTTCAGTACTTC,CASSFRRDTVYLQYF
15,.,TRBV9,TRBJ1-2,.,TGTGCCAGCAGCCCAGGACAGCTCTTTAACTATGGCTACACCTTC,CASSPGQLFNYGYTF
14,few,TRBV27,TRBJ1-1,.,TGTGCCAGCAGTTTAGCGGGTAAGGGCACTGAAGCTTTCTTT,CASSLAGKGTEAFF
11,.,TRBV29-1,TRBJ2-5,.,TGCAGCGTTGTCGCGGGAGAGACCCAGTACTTC,CSVVAGETQYF
14,.,TRBV6-5,TRBJ2-7,TRBD1,TGTGCCAGCAGTCGACCGGGACAGGTCTACGAGCAGTACTTC,CASSRPGQVYEQYF
12,once,TRBV9,TRBJ2-1,TRBD1,TGTGCCAGCAGCGGGACAGGGGGTTTGTTGTTCTTC,CASSGTGGLLFF
10,.,TRBV20-1,TRBJ2-1,TRBD1,TGCAGTGCACAGGGGGCCGAGCAGTTCTTC,CSAQGAEQFF
18,.,TRBV11-1,TRBJ2-1,TRBD2,TGTGCCAGCAGCCAGGGACTAGCGGGAGGTACCTCCTACAATGAGCAGTTCTTC,CASSQGLAGGTSYNEQFF
14,.,TRBV6-6,TRBJ1-2,.,TGTGCCAGCAGTTACATGGTAGCTAACTATGGCTACACCTTC,CASSYMVANYGYTF
15,.,TRBV28,TRBJ2-3,TRBD1,TGTGCCAGCAGTAGGGGGACAGGAGGCACAGATACGCAGTATTTT,CASSRGTGGTDTQYF
14,.,TRBV9,TRBJ1-1,TRBD1,TGTGCCAGCAGCGTTCAGGACAGGGTTACTGAAGCTTTCTTT,CASSVQDRVTEAFF
14,.,TRBV29-1,TRBJ2-7,.,TGCAGCGTTGCCCCCCCCCAGGCGTCTTCTATCGTAAACTTC,CSVAPPQASSIVNF
15,.,TRBV18,TRBJ1-1,.,TGTGCCAGCTCACCAGAGGGTATTATGAACACTGAAGCTTTCTTT,CASSPEGIMNTEAFF
15,.,TRBV19,TRBJ2-1,TRBD2,TGTGCCAGTAGGATAGCGGGAGGGTATTCGAATGAGCAGTTCTTC,CASRIAGGYSNEQFF
16,.,TRBV7-3,TRBJ2-1,TRBD2,TGTGCCAGCAGCTTACCCACTAGCGTCATCTACAATGAGCAGTTCTTC,CASSLPTSVIYNEQFF
16,.,TRBV28,TRBJ1-5,TRBD1,TGTGCCAGCAGTTCCCCCGGGACAGGGTTAGATCAGCCCCAGCATTTT,CASSSPGTGLDQPQHF